A single sample gave rise to the 27 T cell receptor beta chains below, sequenced in a study of blood T cell repertoires in COVID-19. TCRdb keeps only in-frame clones here, not all; method: immunoSEQ multiplex PCR. The table shows about 61,000 clones, with more than 75% occurring only once. The sample was peripheral blood. The receptors were sampled from a man between 60 and 70 years old with acute or convalescent COVID-19.

This clone came up once. The chain employs TRBV7-9 and TRBJ1-3, with a tentative D call TRBD1 (5 bases). The V end was cut by 5 bases, the J end by 0 bases, with 17 bases between. The CDR3 extends over 17 amino acids. CDR1 is SEHNR, CDR2 FQNEAQ, per germline (reference sequence). The CDR3, as DNA: TGTGCCAGCAGCCTTGGGCGGGGCAGAATCTCTGGAAACACCATATATTTT. Its protein is CASSLGRGRISGNTIYF.

This clone was found once. V usage is TRBV7-2 and J usage is TRBJ2-7, with a tentative D call TRBD1 (5 bases). Trimming cost V 1 base and J 5 bases, with 18 bases left between them. CDR3 length: 16 amino acids. Germline V gives CDR1 SGHTA, CDR2 FQGNSA. In DNA, the CDR3 is TGTGCCAGCAGCTTAGTCACAGGCGTCGTTTTGGACGAGCAGTACTTC. It is translated as CASSLVTGVVLDEQYF.

The chain joins TRBV7-9 to TRBJ2-1; D is ambiguous. The CDR3 covers 14 residues. Germline assignment: CDR1 SEHNR and CDR2 FQNEAQ (reference sequence). Trimming cost V 5 bases and J 5 bases, with 13 bases left between them. CDR3 bases: TGTGCCAGCAGCCTATCTCCGGGTGACAATGAGCAGTTCTTC. Protein product: CASSLSPGDNEQFF.

The chain recombines TRBV25-1 with TRBJ2-7; 7 nucleotides align to TRBD1. Unmatched junction bases numbered 8, after V lost 6 bases and J lost 3 bases. The CDR3 totals 14 residues. Germline V gene sequence: CDR1 MGHDK, CDR2 SYGVNS. The CDR3 bases are TGTGCCAGCAGGGAGACAGGGTATCGCTACGAGCAGTACTTC. Its translation is CASRETGYRYEQYF.

This clone was observed once. The chain carries TRBV28 and TRBJ1-5, with unresolved D. V was shortened by 1 base and J by 1 base, with 11 bases between the two germline ends. The germline gives CDR1 MDHEN, CDR2 SYDVKM. CDR3 length: 16 residues. The CDR3 region is CASSLYEGASNQPQHF. CDR3 coding DNA: TGTGCCAGCAGTTTATATGAGGGTGCCAGCAATCAGCCCCAGCATTTT.

CDR3 in DNA: TGCGCCAGCAGCCATGGGACAGGGGGTCGGAGGTATAGTCGCGAAAAACTGTTTTTT. Translated, it gives CASSHGTGGRRYSREKLFF. The V call is TRBV4-1, the J call TRBJ1-4, with 11 bases that match TRBD1. CDR1 and CDR2 from the germline V gene are MGHRA and YSYEKL. This CDR3 comprises 19 residues. The trim removed 3 bases at V and 8 bases at J, leaving 17 bases unmatched.

The gene calls are TRBV19 and TRBJ1-1; D ambiguous. CDR3 length: 13 amino acids. Germline V gene data show CDR1 as LNHDA and CDR2 as SQIVND (reference sequence). Between the trimmed V and J ends, which lost 5 bases and 2 bases, there was a span of 9 bases. The CDR3 protein is CASSQQVNTEAFF. The CDR3 DNA follows: TGTGCCAGTAGTCAGCAGGTCAACACTGAAGCTTTCTTT.

This chain uses TRBV4-2 with TRBJ1-4; D not resolved. Germline CDR1 LGHNA, CDR2 YNFKEQ. This CDR3 spans 19 amino acids. The V end was cut by 1 base, the J end by 6 bases, with 24 bases between. DNA for the CDR3: TGTGCCAGCAGCCAAGGTCTTTATATTGCGAGCCGAGTGGATGAAAAACTGTTTTTT. It codes for CASSQGLYIASRVDEKLFF.

CDR3 bases: TGCGCCAGCAGCCAAGGTGCGGAATCTGGTTTCGAGCAGTACTTC. This sequence encodes CASSQGAESGFEQYF. The chain employs TRBV4-3 and TRBJ2-7; no clear D gene. CDR3 length: 15 residues. V lost 1 base to trimming and J lost 6 bases, with 16 bases between them. The germline V gene encodes CDR1 LGHNA and CDR2 YSLEER.

The gene calls are TRBV9 and TRBJ2-1; TRBD2 matches at 8 bases. CDR1 and CDR2 from the germline V gene are SGDLS and YYNGEE. This CDR3 comprises 16 residues. The V gene end was trimmed by 1 base and the J gene end by 3 bases; junction bases not matched to a gene: 6. The CDR3 bases are TGTGCCAGCAGCGTACATAGCGGGACTAACTACAATGAGCAGTTCTTC. Translation gives CASSVHSGTNYNEQFF.

The V call is TRBV11-2, the J call TRBJ2-6; maybe TRBD1 (6 bases). Trimming stripped 0 bases from V and 0 bases from J, with 15 bases between. Germline V gives CDR1 SGHAT, CDR2 FQNNGV. The CDR3 loop spans 19 amino acids. The CDR3 here is CASSLDQETGFSGANVLTF. In DNA, the CDR3 is TGTGCCAGCAGCTTAGATCAGGAGACAGGTTTCTCTGGGGCCAACGTCCTGACTTTC.

This chain uses TRBV29-1 with TRBJ1-3; D unresolved. Germline assignment: CDR1 SQVTM and CDR2 ANQGSEA. The CDR3 is 13 amino acids. Deletions cut 6 bases from V and 3 bases from J, with 12 bases between. The CDR3 region is CSVLSTGGNTIYF. CDR3 coding DNA: TGCAGCGTCTTAAGCACGGGTGGAAACACCATATATTTT. The full variable domain, its missing parts supplied by reference TRBV29-1 and TRBJ1-3, is SAVISQKPSRDICQRGTSLTIQCQVDSQVTMMFWYRQQPGQSLTLIATANQGSEATYESGFVIDKFPISRPNLTFSTLTVSNMSPEDSSIYLCSVLSTGGNTIYFGEGSWLTVV.

The J gene is TRBJ2-7, the V gene TRBV5-1; 8 nucleotides agree with TRBD1. This CDR3 contains 15 residues. Germline V CDR1 and CDR2: SGHRS, YFSETQ. Losses at the gene ends were 0 bases for V and 2 bases for J; bases not matched to a gene: 4. DNA of the CDR3: TGCGCCAGCAGCTTGGCTGGACAGGGAACCTACGAGCAGTACTTC. Protein sequence: CASSLAGQGTYEQYF.

V is TRBV29-1 and J is TRBJ2-7; no firm D call. Trimming took off 4 bases at V and 2 bases at J, with 15 bases between the two ends. The germline V gene has CDR1 SQVTM and CDR2 ANQGSEA. This CDR3 spans 14 amino acids. The CDR3 nucleotides are TGCAGCGTTGTTACACCCAGGTCCCCCTACGAGCAGTACTTC. Amino acid sequence: CSVVTPRSPYEQYF.

For the CDR3, the DNA is TGTGCCAGCAGTTCAGGGGCGATGAATAATTCACCCCTCCACTTT. This translates into CASSSGAMNNSPLHF. The chain employs TRBV27 and TRBJ1-6; perhaps TRBD1 as D (6 bases). CDR1 MNHEY and CDR2 SMNVEV come from the germline V gene (reference sequence). V shed 4 bases and J shed 5 bases, with 12 bases lying between them. This CDR3 has 15 residues.

The chain joins TRBV5-1 to TRBJ2-1, with TRBD2 identical over 10 bases. Germline CDR1 is SGHRS and CDR2 is YFSETQ. The CDR3 runs 16 residues. The V segment lost 1 base and the J segment 4 bases; nucleotides outside the gene matches: 5. The CDR3 protein is CASSLRPSGGYNEQFF. In DNA, the CDR3 is TGCGCCAGCAGCTTGAGGCCTAGCGGGGGATACAATGAGCAGTTCTTC. Drawing the rest from reference TRBV5-1 and TRBJ2-1, the complete variable domain is KAGVTQTPRYLIKTRGQQVTLSCSPISGHRSVSWYQQTPGQGLQFLFEYFSETQRNKGNFPGRFSGRQFSNSRSEMNVSTLELGDSALYLCASSLRPSGGYNEQFFGPGTRLTVL.

This clone appeared once. The chain employs TRBV11-2 and TRBJ2-7, with D hard to call. In germline, CDR1 is SGHAT, CDR2 FQNNGV. V gave up 1 base and J gave up 0 bases, with 7 bases separating them. CDR3 length: 14 amino acids. The CDR3 here is CASSLGHNSYEQYF. CDR3 coding DNA: TGTGCCAGCAGCTTAGGACACAACTCCTACGAGCAGTACTTC.

CDR3 nucleotide sequence: TGTGCCAGCAGCTTGGGGGGGCTACAACCCTCCTACGAGCAGTACTTC. Amino acid sequence: CASSLGGLQPSYEQYF. The rearrangement joins TRBV5-4 to TRBJ2-7; D is possibly TRBD1 (6 bases). Trimming left V 0 bases short and J 0 bases short, with 13 bases between. The CDR3 is 16 residues long. Looked up from germline, CDR1 is SGHNT and CDR2 is YYREEE (reference sequence). The variable domain in full, with the rest retrieved from reference TRBV5-4 and TRBJ2-7, is ETGVTQSPTHLIKTRGQQVTLRCSSQSGHNTVSWYQQALGQGPQFIFQYYREEENGRGNFPPRFSGLQFPNYSSELNVNALELDDSALYLCASSLGGLQPSYEQYFGPGTRLTVT.

The chain has TRBV6-6 and TRBJ1-5, with D perhaps TRBD1 (5 bases). CDR3 length: 14 residues. Deletions cut 4 bases from V and 5 bases from J, with 12 bases between. Germline V gene sequence: CDR1 MNHNY, CDR2 SVGAGI (reference sequence). This CDR3 is CASSSVGTYQPQHF. In nucleotides, the CDR3 is TGTGCCAGCAGTTCCGTCGGGACTTATCAGCCCCAGCATTTT.

V usage is TRBV18 and J usage is TRBJ1-1; D ambiguous. Germline V CDR1 and CDR2: KGHSH, LQKENI. The CDR3 runs to 15 residues. V lost 5 bases to trimming and J lost 0 bases, with 13 bases between them. The CDR3 protein is CASSADLQMNTEAFF. The CDR3 coding sequence is TGTGCCAGCTCAGCGGACTTGCAAATGAACACTGAAGCTTTCTTT.

The sample holds one count of this clone. The rearrangement uses TRBV4-1 and TRBJ2-1, with 10 bases matching TRBD1. Per germline, CDR1 MGHRA and CDR2 YSYEKL. V shed 2 bases and J 4 bases; nucleotides not matched to a gene: 5. There are 16 residues in the CDR3. Here the CDR3 reads CASSQPPGQGYNEQFF. In DNA, the CDR3 is TGCGCCAGCAGCCAACCGCCGGGACAGGGGTACAATGAGCAGTTCTTC.

V usage is TRBV19 and J usage is TRBJ2-1; TRBD1 is a possible D gene (5 bases). V lost 5 bases and J lost 10, with 21 bases in between. The V gene's germline CDR1 is LNHDA and CDR2 SQIVND (reference sequence). There are 15 residues in the CDR3. CDR3: CASSLLPTVAVEQFF. The CDR3 bases are TGTGCCAGTAGTCTTCTCCCGACAGTAGCCGTGGAGCAGTTCTTC. Together with reference TRBV19 and TRBJ2-1, the CDR3 gives the full variable domain: DGGITQSPKYLFRKEGQNVTLSCEQNLNHDAMYWYRQDPGQGLRLIYYSQIVNDFQKGDIAEGYSVSREKKESFPLTVTSAQKNPTAFYLCASSLLPTVAVEQFFGPGTRLTVL.

The genes are TRBV30 and TRBJ2-3, with TRBD2 identical over 8 bases. Germline V gene data show CDR1 as GTSNPN and CDR2 as SVGIG (reference sequence). J gave up 2 bases and V 4 bases, and 5 bases lay outside the gene matches. The length of the CDR3 is 14 residues. CDR3 amino acids: CAWTSGRHTDTQYF. DNA for the CDR3: TGTGCCTGGACCAGCGGGAGACACACAGATACGCAGTATTTT. The whole variable domain, remainder taken from reference TRBV30 and TRBJ2-3, is SQTIHQWPATLVQPVGSPLSLECTVEGTSNPNLYWYRQAAGRGLQLLFYSVGIGQISSEVPQNLSASRPQDRQFILSSKKLLLSDSGFYLCAWTSGRHTDTQYFGPGTRLTVL.

This clone appeared a few times. The chain is built from TRBV19 and TRBJ2-1; TRBD1 aligns across 9 bases. CDR1 and CDR2 from the germline V gene are LNHDA and SQIVND (reference sequence). CDR3 length: 16 amino acids. V lost 5 bases, J lost 1 base, and 6 bases stayed unmatched. The CDR3: CASSFTTGGSYNEQFF. The CDR3 bases are TGTGCCAGTAGTTTTACGACAGGGGGATCCTACAATGAGCAGTTCTTC.

The chain links TRBV27 to TRBJ1-1; D gene uncertain. The CDR3 is 12 amino acids. Deletions cut 4 bases from V and 2 bases from J, with 5 bases between. Germline V gene sequence: CDR1 MNHEY, CDR2 SMNVEV (reference sequence). The CDR3 loop reads CASSSPNTEAFF. Here the CDR3 DNA reads TGTGCCAGCAGTTCCCCTAACACTGAAGCTTTCTTT.

The chain uses TRBV18 and TRBJ1-1; 8 nucleotides agree with TRBD1. CDR3 size: 14 residues. The ends lost 8 bases at V and 1 base at J; junction bases unmatched: 6. Germline V gene sequence: CDR1 KGHSH, CDR2 LQKENI. DNA of the CDR3: TGTGCCAGCGTACCCGGGACAGGGAACACTGAAGCTTTCTTT. As protein: CASVPGTGNTEAFF. Full variable domain (rest looked up from reference TRBV18 and TRBJ1-1): NAGVMQNPRHLVRRRGQEARLRCSPMKGHSHVYWYRQLPEEGLKFMVYLQKENIIDESGMPKERFSAEFPKEGPSILRIQQVVRGDSAAYFCASVPGTGNTEAFFGQGTRLTVV.

The rearrangement uses TRBV9 and TRBJ2-5, with 7 bases lining up with TRBD2. V shed 0 bases, J shed 5 bases, and the junction held 7 bases outside the gene matches. This CDR3 is 15 amino acids long. The germline gives CDR1 SGDLS, CDR2 YYNGEE. The chain's CDR3 is CASSVATGGRETQYF. In DNA, the CDR3 is TGTGCCAGCAGCGTAGCTACGGGGGGTAGGGAGACCCAGTACTTC.